This TCR beta chain was obtained from a study of radiation and T cells in renal cell carcinoma. Indicated time point: blood 2 weeks post-SBRT. Treatment specified: 15 Gy SBRT to primary tumor, nephrectomy 4 weeks later. Here immunoSEQ multiplex PCR was the method, and the copy in TCRdb shows in-frame clones only, minus some. The repertoire holds roughly 150,000 clones, with about 87% as singletons. With 7 bases clipped from V and 7 bases from J, the junction kept 22 bases outside the gene matches. The CDR3 contains 20 residues. Germline assignment: CDR1 LNHDA and CDR2 SQIVND (reference sequence). The specimen was blood, collected from a patient whose treatment included radiotherapy and nephrectomy. The sequence was collected from a woman aged 45 to 65 with renal cell carcinoma. J is TRBJ2-1 and V is TRBV19; 13 bases line up with TRBD2. This CDR3 is CASNPGLAGETGSRVNEQFF. The CDR3 DNA sequence: TGTGCCAGTAATCCCGGACTAGCGGGGGAGACAGGGTCGAGGGTGAATGAGCAGTTCTTC.